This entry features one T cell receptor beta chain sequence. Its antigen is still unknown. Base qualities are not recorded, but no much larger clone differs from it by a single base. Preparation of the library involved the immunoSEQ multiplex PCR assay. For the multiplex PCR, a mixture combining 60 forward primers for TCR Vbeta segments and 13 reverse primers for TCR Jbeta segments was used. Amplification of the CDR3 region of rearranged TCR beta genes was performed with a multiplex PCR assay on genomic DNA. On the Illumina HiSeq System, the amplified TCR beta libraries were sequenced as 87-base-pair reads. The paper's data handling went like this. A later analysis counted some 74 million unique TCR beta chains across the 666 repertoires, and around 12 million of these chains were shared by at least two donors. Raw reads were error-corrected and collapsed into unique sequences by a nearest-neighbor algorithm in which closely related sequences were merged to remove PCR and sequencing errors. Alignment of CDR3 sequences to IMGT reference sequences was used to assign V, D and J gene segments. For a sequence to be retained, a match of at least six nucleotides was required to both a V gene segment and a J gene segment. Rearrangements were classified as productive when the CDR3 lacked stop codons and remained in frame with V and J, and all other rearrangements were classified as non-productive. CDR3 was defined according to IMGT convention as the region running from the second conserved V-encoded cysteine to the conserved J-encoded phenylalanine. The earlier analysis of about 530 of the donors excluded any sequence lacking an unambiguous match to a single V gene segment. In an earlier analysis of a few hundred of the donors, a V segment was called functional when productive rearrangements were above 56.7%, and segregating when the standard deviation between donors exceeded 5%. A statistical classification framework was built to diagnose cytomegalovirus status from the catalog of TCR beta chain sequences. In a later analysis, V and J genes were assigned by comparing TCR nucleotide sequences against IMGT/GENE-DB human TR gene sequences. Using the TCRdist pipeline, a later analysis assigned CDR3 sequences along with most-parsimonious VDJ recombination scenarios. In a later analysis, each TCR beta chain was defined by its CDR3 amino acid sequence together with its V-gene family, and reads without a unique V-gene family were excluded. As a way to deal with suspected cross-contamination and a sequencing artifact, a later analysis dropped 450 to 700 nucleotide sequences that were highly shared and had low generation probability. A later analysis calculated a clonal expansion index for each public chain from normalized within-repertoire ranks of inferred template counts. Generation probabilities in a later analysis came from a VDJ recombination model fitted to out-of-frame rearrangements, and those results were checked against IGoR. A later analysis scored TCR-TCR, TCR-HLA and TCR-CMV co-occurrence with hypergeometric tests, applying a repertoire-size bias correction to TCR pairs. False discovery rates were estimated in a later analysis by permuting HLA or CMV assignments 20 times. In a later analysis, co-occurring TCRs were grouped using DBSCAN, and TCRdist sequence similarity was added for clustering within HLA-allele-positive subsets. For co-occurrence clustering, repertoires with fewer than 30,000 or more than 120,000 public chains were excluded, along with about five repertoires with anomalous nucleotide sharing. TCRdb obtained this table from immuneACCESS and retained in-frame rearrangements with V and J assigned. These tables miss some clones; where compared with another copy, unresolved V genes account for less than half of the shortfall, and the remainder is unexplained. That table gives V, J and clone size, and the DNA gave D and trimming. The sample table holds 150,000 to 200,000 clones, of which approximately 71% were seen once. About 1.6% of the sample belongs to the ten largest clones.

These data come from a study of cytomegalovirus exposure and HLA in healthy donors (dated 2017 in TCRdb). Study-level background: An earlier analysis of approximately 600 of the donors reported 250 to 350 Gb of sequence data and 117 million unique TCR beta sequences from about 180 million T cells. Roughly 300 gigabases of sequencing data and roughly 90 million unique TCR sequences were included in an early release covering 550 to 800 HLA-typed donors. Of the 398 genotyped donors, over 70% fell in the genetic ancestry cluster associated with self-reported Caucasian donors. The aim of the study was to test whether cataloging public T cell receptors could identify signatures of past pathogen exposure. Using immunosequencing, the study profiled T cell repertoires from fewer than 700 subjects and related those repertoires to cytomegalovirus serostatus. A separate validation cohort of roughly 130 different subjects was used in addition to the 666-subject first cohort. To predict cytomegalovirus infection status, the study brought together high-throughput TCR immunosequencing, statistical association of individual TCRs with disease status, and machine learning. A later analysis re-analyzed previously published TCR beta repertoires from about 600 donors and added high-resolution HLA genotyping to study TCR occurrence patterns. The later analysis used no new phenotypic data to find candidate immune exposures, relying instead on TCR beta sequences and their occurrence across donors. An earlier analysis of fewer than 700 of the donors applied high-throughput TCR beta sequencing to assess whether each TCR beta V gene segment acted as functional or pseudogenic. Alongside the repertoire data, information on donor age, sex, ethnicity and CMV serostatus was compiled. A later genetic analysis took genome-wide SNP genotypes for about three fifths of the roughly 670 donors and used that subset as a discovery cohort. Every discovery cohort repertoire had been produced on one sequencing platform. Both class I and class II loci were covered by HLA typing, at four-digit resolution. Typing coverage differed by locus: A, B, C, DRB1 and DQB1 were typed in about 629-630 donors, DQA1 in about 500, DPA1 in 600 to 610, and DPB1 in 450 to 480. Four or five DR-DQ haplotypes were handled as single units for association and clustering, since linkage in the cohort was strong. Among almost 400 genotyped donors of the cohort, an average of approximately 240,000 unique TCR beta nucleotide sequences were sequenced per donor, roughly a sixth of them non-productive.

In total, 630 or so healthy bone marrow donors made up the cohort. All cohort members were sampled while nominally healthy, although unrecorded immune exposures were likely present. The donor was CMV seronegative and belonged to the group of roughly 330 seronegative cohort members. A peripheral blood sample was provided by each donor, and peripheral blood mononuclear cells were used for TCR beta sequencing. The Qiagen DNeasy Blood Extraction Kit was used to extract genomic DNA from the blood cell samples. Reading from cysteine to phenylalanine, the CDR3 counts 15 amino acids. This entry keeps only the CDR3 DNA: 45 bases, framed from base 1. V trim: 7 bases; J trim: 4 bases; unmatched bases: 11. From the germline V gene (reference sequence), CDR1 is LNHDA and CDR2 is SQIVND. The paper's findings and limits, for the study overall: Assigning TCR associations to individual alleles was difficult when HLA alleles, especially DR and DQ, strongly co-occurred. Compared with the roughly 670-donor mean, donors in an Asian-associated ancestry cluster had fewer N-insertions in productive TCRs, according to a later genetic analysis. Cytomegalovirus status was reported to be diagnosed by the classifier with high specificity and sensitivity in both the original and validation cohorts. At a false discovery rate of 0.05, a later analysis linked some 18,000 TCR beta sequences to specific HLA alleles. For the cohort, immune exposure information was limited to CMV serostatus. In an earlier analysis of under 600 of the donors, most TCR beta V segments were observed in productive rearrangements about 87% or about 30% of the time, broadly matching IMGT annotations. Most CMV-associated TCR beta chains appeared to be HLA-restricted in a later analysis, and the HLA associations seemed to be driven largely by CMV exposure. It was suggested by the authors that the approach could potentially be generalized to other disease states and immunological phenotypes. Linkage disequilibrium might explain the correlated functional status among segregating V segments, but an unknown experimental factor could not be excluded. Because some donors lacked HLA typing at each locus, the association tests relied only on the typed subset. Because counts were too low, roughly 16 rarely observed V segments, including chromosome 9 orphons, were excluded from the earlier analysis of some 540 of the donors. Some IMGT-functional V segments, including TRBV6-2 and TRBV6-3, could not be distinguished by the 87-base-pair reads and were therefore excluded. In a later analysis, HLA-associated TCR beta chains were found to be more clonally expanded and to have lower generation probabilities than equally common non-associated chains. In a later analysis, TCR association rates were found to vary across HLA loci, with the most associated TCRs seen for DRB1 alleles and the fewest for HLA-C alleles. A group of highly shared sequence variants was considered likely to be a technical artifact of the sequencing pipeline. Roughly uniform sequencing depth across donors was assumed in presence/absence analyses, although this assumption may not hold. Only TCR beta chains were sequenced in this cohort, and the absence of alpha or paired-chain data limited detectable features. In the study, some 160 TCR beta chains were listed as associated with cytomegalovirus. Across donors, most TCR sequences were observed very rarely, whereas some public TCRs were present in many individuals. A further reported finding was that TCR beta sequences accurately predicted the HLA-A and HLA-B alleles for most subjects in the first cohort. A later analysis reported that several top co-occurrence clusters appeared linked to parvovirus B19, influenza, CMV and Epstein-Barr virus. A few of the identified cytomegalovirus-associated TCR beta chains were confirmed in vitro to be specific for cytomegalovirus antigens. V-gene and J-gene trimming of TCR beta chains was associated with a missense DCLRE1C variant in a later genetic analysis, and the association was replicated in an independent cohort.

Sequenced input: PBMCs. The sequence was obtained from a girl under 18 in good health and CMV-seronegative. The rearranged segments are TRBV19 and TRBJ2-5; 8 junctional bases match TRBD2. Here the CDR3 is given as CASKGSGGSGETQYF. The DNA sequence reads TGTGCCAGTAAAGGGAGCGGGGGTTCAGGAGAGACCCAGTACTTC.